The rows below give T cell receptor beta chains drawn from one sample of a study of cytomegalovirus exposure and HLA in healthy donors. Data came from immunoSEQ multiplex PCR; TCRdb stores just in-frame clones and leaves some out. Here the sample spans some 100,000 clones, 73% being singletons. Sequencing was done on a sample of PBMCs. These receptors all stem from a man aged 35 to 55 in good health and CMV-seronegative. Each CDR3 is given with its conserved first and last residue. The D gene is left open where the match is weak. Rows may omit the clone size; those that give it use once, few, many or a size class.

d_call | j_call | clone_size | v_call | cdr3_aa | cdr3_nt
TRBD1 | TRBJ2-7 | NA | TRBV9 | CASSPRDRGPVYEQYF | TGTGCCAGCAGCCCCCGGGACAGGGGGCCGGTCTACGAGCAGTACTTC
NA | TRBJ2-1 | NA | TRBV30 | CAWSVLTSTRKVQFF | TGTGCCTGGAGTGTATTAACTAGCACGAGGAAAGTTCAGTTCTTC
NA | TRBJ2-5 | NA | TRBV6-5 | CASKRFSNQGKTQYF | TGTGCCAGCAAGAGATTTTCTAATCAGGGGAAGACCCAGTACTTC
NA | TRBJ1-3 | NA | TRBV7-2 | CASSPGAGREGNTIYF | TGTGCCAGCAGCCCCGGGGCGGGGCGGGAGGGAAACACCATATATTTT
TRBD1 | TRBJ1-1 | few | TRBV25-1 | CASSESPHTGDHRAFF | TGTGCCAGCAGTGAATCTCCCCACACAGGGGATCACCGAGCTTTCTTT
NA | TRBJ2-7 | NA | TRBV6-1 | CASSEGQTLLYEQYF | TGTGCCAGCAGTGAAGGGCAGACACTTCTCTACGAGCAGTACTTC
TRBD2 | TRBJ2-7 | NA | TRBV6-5 | CASSYSAGGPGEQYF | TGTGCCAGCAGTTACTCCGCGGGGGGGCCCGGCGAGCAGTACTTC
TRBD2 | TRBJ2-5 | few | TRBV7-2 | CASSLGGLAGEQETQYF | TGTGCCAGCAGCTTGGGAGGACTAGCGGGGGAGCAAGAGACCCAGTACTTC
NA | TRBJ2-3 | few | TRBV6-1 | CASSEGSLADTQYF | TGTGCCAGCAGTGAAGGTAGTTTGGCAGATACGCAGTATTTT
TRBD1 | TRBJ2-7 | NA | TRBV7-8 | CASSSRGRTLSYEQYF | TGTGCCAGCAGCAGCAGGGGGCGAACATTGTCCTACGAGCAGTACTTC
TRBD1 | TRBJ2-3 | NA | TRBV4-2 | CASKGQGRPNTQYF | TGTGCCAGCAAGGGACAGGGGCGACCAAATACGCAGTATTTT
TRBD2 | TRBJ2-1 | NA | TRBV5-1 | CASSTTSGGHNEQFF | TGCGCCAGCAGCACTACTAGCGGAGGACACAATGAGCAGTTCTTC
TRBD1 | TRBJ2-1 | NA | TRBV7-8 | CASSSPTGVYNEQFF | TGTGCCAGCAGCTCCCCGACAGGGGTCTACAATGAGCAGTTCTTC
NA | TRBJ2-5 | once | TRBV5-6 | CASSLVRTQETQYF | TGTGCCAGCAGCTTGGTCCGGACACAAGAGACCCAGTACTTC
TRBD1 | TRBJ1-2 | NA | TRBV10-2 | CASSEIPGQLTNYGYTF | TGCGCCAGCAGTGAGATTCCGGGACAGCTCACTAACTATGGCTACACCTTC
NA | TRBJ1-1 | few | TRBV18 | CASSPRGLHTEAFF | TGTGCCAGCTCCCCACGGGGGCTTCACACTGAAGCTTTCTTT
TRBD1 | TRBJ1-1 | NA | TRBV6-1 | CASSLDRVNTEAFF | TGTGCCAGCAGTTTAGACAGGGTCAACACTGAAGCTTTCTTT
NA | TRBJ2-7 | few | TRBV7-9 | CASSLGSGGMSYEQYF | TGTGCCAGCAGCTTAGGATCGGGGGGCATGTCCTACGAGCAGTACTTC